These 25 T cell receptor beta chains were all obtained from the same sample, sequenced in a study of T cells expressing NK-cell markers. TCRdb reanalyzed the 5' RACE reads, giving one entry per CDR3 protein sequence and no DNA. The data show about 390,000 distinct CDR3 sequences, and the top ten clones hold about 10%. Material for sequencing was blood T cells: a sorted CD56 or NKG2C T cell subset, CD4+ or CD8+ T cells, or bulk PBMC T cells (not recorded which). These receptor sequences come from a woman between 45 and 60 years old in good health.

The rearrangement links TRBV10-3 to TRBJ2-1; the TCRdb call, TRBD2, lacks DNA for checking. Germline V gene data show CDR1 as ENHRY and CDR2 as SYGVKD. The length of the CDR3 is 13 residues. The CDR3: CASLSGSDDEQFF.

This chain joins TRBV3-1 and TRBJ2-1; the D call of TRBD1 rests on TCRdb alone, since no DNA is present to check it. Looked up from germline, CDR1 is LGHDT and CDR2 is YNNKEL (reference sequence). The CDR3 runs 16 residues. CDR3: CASSQVGTGSDNEQFF.

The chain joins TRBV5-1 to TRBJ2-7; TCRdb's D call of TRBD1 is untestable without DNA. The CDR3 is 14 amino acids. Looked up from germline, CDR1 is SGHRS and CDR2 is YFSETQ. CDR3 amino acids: CASSTGQGLGEQYF.

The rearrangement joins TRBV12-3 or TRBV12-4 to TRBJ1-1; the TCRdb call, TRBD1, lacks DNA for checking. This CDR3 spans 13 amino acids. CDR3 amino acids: CASTDRARTEAFF.

The CDR3 sequence: CASSFEGAGELFF. The rearrangement joins TRBV9 to TRBJ2-2. The CDR3 covers 13 residues. Germline V gene sequence: CDR1 SGDLS, CDR2 YYNGEE.

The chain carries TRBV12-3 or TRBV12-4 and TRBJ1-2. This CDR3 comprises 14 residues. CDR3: CASSPKDGNYGYTF.

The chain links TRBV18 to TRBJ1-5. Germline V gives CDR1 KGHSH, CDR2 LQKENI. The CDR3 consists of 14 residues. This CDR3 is CASSTGGGNQPQHF.

The CDR3 loop is CASTPRTNTEAFF. V is TRBV6-2 or TRBV6-3 and J is TRBJ1-1; the D call of TRBD1 rests on TCRdb alone, since no DNA is present to check it. The germline V gene encodes CDR1 MNHEY and CDR2 SVGEGT. The CDR3 has 13 amino acids.

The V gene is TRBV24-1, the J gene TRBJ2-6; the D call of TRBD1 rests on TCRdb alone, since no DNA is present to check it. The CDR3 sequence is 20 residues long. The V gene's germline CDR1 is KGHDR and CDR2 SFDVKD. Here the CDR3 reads CATSDPGTGGWGSGANVLTF.

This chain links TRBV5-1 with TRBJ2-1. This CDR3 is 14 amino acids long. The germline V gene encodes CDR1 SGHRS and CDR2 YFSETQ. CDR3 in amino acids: CASRSDNGYNEQFF.

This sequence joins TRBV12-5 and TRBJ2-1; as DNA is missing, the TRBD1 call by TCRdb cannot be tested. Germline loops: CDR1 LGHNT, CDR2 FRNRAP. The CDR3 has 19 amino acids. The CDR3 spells CASGSHSRGLGGIDDEQFF. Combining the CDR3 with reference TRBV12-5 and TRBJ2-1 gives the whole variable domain DARVTQTPRHKVTEMGQEVTMRCQPILGHNTVFWYRQTMMQGLELLAYFRNRAPLDDSGMPKDRFSAEMPDATLATLKIQPSEPRDSAVYFCASGSHSRGLGGIDDEQFFGPGTRLTVL.

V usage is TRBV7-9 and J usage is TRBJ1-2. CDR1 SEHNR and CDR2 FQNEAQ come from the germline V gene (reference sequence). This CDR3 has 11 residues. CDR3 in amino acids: CAGDTNYGYTF. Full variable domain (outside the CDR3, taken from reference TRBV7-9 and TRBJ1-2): DTGVSQNPRHKITKRGQNVTFRCDPISEHNRLYWYRQTLGQGPEFLTYFQNEAQLEKSRLLSDRFSAERPKGSFSTLEIQRTEQGDSAMYLCAGDTNYGYTFGSGTRLTVV.

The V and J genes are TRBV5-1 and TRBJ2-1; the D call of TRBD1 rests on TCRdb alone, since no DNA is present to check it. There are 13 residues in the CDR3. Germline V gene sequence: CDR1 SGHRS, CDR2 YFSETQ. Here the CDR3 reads CASGGGTVNEQFF.

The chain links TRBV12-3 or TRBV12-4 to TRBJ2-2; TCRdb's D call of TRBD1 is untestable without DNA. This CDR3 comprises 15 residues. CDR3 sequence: CASSFLTDYTGELFF.

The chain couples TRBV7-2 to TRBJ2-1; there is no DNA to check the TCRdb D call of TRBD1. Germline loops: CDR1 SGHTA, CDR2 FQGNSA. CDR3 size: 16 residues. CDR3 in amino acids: CASSLGGRASVKEQFF.

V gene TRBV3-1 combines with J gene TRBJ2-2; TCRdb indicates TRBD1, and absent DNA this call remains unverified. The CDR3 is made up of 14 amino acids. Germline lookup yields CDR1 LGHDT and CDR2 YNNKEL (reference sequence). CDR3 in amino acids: CASSRAGAGGELFF.

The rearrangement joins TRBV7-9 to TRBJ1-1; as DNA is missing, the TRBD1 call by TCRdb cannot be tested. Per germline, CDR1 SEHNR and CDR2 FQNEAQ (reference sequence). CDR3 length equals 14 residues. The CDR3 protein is CASSKGTGTGDAFF.

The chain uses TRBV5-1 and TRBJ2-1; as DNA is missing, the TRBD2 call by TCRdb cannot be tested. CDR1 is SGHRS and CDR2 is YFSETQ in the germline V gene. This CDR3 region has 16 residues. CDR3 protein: CASITTPLGNAHEQFF. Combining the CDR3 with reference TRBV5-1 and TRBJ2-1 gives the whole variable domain KAGVTQTPRYLIKTRGQQVTLSCSPISGHRSVSWYQQTPGQGLQFLFEYFSETQRNKGNFPGRFSGRQFSNSRSEMNVSTLELGDSALYLCASITTPLGNAHEQFFGPGTRLTVL.

CDR3 loop: CAIRSSSTDTQYF. The chain employs TRBV10-3 and TRBJ2-3. Germline V lookup: CDR1 ENHRY, CDR2 SYGVKD. The CDR3 totals 13 residues.

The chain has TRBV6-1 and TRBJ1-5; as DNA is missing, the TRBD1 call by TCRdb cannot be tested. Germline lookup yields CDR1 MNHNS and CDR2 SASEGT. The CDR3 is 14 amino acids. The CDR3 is CASSFRTGYEPQHF.

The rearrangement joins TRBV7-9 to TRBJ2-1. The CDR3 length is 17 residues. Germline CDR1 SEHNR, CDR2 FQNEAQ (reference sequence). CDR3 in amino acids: CASSLHPEQSSYNEQFF.

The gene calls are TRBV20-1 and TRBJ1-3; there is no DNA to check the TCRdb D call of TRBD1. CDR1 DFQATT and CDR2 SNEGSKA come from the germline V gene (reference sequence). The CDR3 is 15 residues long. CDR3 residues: CSASFGGAAGNTIYF.

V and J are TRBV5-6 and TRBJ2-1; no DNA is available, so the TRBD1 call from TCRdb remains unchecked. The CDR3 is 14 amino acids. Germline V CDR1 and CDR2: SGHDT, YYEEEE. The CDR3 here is CASSSQGSYNEQFF.

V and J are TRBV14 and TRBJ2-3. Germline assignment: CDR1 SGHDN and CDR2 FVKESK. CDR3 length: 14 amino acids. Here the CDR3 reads CASSQVGVTDTQYF.

The CDR3 reads CATSSKQGAFHGYTF. This rearrangement joins TRBV15 to TRBJ1-2; with no DNA, the TCRdb D assignment of TRBD1 cannot be verified. The CDR3 runs to 15 residues. CDR1 LNHNV and CDR2 YYDKDF come from the germline V gene (reference sequence).